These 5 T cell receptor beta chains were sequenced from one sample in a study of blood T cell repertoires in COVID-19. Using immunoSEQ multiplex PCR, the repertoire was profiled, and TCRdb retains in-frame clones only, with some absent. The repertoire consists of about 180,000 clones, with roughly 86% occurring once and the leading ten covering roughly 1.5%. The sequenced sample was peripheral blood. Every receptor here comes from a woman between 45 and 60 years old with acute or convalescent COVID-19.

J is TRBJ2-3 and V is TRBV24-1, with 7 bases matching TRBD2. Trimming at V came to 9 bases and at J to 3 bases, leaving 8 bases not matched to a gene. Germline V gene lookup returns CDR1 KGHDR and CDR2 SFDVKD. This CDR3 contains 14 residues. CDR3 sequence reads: CATSIGRGTDTQYF. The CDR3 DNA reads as TGTGCCACCTCGATTGGGAGGGGTACAGATACGCAGTATTTT.

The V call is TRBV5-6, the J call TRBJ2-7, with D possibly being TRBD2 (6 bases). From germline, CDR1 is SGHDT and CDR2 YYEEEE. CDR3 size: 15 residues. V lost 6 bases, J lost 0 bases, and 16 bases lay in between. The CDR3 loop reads CASTPWGDSSYEQYF. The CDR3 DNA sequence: TGTGCCAGCACCCCTTGGGGGGACTCCTCCTACGAGCAGTACTTC.

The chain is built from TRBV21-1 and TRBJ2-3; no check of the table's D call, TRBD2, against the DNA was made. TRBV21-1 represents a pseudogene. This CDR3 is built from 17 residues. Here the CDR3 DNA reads TGTGCCAGCAGCAAAGTTCTGAGGGAGGGCCTCGCAGATACGCAGTATTTT. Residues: CASSKVLREGLADTQYF.

CDR3 in DNA: TGTGCCAGCAGCCAAGGGGGCAGGGCTTCCTACGAGCAGTACTTC. Translating it yields CASSQGGRASYEQYF. The chain employs TRBV3-1 (or the pseudogene TRBV3-2) and TRBJ2-7, with D possibly being TRBD1 (5 bases). From germline, CDR1 is LGHDT and CDR2 YNNKEL (reference sequence). The V end was cut by 1 base, the J end by 1 base, with 11 bases between. The CDR3 spans 15 residues.

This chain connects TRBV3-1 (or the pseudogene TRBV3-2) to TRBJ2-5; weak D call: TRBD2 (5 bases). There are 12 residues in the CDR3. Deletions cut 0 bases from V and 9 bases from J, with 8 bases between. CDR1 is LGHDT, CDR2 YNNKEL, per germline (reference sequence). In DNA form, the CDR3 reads TGTGCCAGCAGCCAAGAGTTCGGGGCCCAGTACTTC. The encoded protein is CASSQEFGAQYF.